This TCR beta chain originates from a study of long-term antiretroviral therapy in people with HIV. Germline V gene data show CDR1 as SGDLS and CDR2 as YYNGEE. V shed 4 bases, J shed 3 bases, and the junction held 6 bases outside the gene matches. The CDR3 has 14 residues. Turning to this clone: Distinct nucleotide sequences in the sample also encode this CDR3.

The authors ran the immunoSEQ assay, v3.0, at survey level. Clones were read by immunoSEQ multiplex PCR, and TCRdb kept only the in-frame ones, dropping some. The sample consists of some 18,000 clones, approximately 80% of them appearing once. The receptor was isolated from a man aged 18 to 30 with HIV. Sequenced material: unsorted PBMCs, taken 0.1 years before starting antiretroviral therapy. The V gene is TRBV9, the J gene TRBJ1-1; 7 bases are shared with TRBD1. This CDR3 reads CASSPRDSHTEAFF. The CDR3 DNA reads TGTGCCAGCAGCCCCCGGGACAGTCACACTGAAGCTTTCTTT.